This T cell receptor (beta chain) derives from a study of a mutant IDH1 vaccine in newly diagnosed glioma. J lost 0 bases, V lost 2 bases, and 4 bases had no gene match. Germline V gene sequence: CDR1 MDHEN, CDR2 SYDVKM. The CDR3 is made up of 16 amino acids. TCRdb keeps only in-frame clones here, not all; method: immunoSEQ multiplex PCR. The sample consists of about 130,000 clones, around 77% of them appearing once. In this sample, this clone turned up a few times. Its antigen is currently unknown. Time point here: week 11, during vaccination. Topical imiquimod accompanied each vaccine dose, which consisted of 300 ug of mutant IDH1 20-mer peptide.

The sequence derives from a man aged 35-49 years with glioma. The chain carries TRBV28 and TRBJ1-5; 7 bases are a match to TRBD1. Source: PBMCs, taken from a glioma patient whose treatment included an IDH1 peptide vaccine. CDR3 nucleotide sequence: TGTGCCAGCAGTTTACCACAGGGGCTTAGCAATCAGCCCCAGCATTTT. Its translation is CASSLPQGLSNQPQHF.